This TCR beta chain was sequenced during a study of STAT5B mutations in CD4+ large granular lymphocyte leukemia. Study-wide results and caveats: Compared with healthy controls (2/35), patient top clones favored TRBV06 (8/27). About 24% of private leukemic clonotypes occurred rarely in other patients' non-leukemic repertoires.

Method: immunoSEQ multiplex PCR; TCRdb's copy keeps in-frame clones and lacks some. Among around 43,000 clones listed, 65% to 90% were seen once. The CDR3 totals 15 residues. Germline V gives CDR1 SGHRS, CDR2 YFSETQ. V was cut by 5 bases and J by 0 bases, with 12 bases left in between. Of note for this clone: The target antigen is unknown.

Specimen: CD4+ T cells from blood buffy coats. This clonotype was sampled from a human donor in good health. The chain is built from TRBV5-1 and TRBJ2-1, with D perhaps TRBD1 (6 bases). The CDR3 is CASSQDSSSYNEQFF. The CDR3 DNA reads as TGCGCCAGCAGTCAGGACAGTAGCTCCTACAATGAGCAGTTCTTC. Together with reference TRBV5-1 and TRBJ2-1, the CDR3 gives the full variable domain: KAGVTQTPRYLIKTRGQQVTLSCSPISGHRSVSWYQQTPGQGLQFLFEYFSETQRNKGNFPGRFSGRQFSNSRSEMNVSTLELGDSALYLCASSQDSSSYNEQFFGPGTRLTVL.